The rows below give T cell receptor beta chains drawn from one sample of a study of Tregs in tolerant kidney transplant recipients. TCRdb's copy holds only in-frame clones and misses some; the assay was immunoSEQ multiplex PCR. The sample records about 240,000 clones, about 86% being singletons. Sequencing used CD4+ T cells from blood. These receptors were obtained from a human donor in good health. Each CDR3 is given with its conserved first and last residue. Fields, in order: V gene, J gene, CDR3 length, D gene, clone size, CDR3 protein, CDR3 DNA. A D gene is named only where the DNA matches it firmly. Clone size is not always given. Where it is, it says once, few, many or a class for expanded clones.

TRBV6-5	TRBJ2-4	13	NA	NA	CASRAAGRHIQYF	TGTGCCAGCAGAGCCGCGGGGAGGCACATTCAGTACTTC
TRBV2	TRBJ1-5	15	NA	NA	CASSRREGSNRPQHF	TGTGCCAGCAGCCGGAGAGAGGGAAGCAATCGGCCCCAGCATTTT
TRBV11-2	TRBJ1-5	16	NA	NA	CASSLGRGASNQPQHF	TGTGCCAGCAGCTTAGGACGGGGGGCGAGCAATCAGCCCCAGCATTTT
TRBV4-2	TRBJ1-2	16	NA	NA	CASSQVGARGDHGYTF	TGTGCCAGCAGCCAAGTAGGGGCGAGGGGGGATCATGGCTACACCTTC
TRBV2	TRBJ2-3	15	NA	NA	CASRAAGVATDTQYF	TGTGCCAGCAGGGCGGCTGGGGTAGCAACAGATACGCAGTATTTT
TRBV6-5	TRBJ1-2	14	NA	NA	CASSLQGTPYGYTF	TGTGCCAGCAGTCTCCAGGGGACGCCCTATGGCTACACCTTC
TRBV6-5	TRBJ2-1	11	NA	NA	CASSYFHEQFF	TGTGCCAGCAGTTACTTCCATGAGCAGTTCTTC
TRBV7-9	TRBJ1-6	13	TRBD1	few	CASSGQGLSPLHF	TGTGCCAGCAGTGGACAGGGTTTGTCACCCCTCCACTTT
TRBV2	TRBJ2-7	14	NA	NA	CASKGPQGGYEQYF	TGTGCCAGCAAGGGGCCCCAAGGGGGCTACGAGCAGTACTTC
TRBV4-2	TRBJ1-1	18	NA	NA	CASSHASGLHTEGTEAFF	TGTGCCAGCAGCCACGCCTCGGGACTACATACCGAGGGCACTGAAGCTTTCTTT
TRBV5-1	TRBJ2-1	15	NA	NA	CASSLARGSYNEQFF	TGCGCCAGCAGCTTGGCTCGGGGGTCCTACAATGAGCAGTTCTTC
TRBV7-9	TRBJ2-1	14	NA	NA	CASSLEGASNEQFF	TGTGCCAGCAGCTTAGAAGGGGCGAGCAATGAGCAGTTCTTC
TRBV9	TRBJ2-3	15	NA	NA	CASSLISQGSDTQYF	TGTGCCAGCAGCCTCATAAGTCAGGGTTCAGATACGCAGTATTTT
TRBV14	TRBJ2-3	16	NA	NA	CASSQYQRVGTDTQYF	TGTGCCAGCAGCCAATATCAGCGGGTCGGCACAGATACGCAGTATTTT
TRBV7-3	TRBJ2-5	15	NA	NA	CASSLYGGAQETQYF	TGTGCCAGCAGCTTATACGGGGGCGCACAAGAGACCCAGTACTTC
TRBV6-4	TRBJ2-7	16	NA	NA	CASSYGLPMSSYEQYF	TGTGCCAGCAGCTACGGACTGCCTATGTCATCCTACGAGCAGTACTTC
TRBV6-5	TRBJ2-2	14	NA	NA	CASCWDPNTGELFF	TGTGCCAGCTGTTGGGACCCTAACACCGGGGAGCTGTTTTTT
TRBV14	TRBJ2-1	16	TRBD2	NA	CASSHQGLAVYNEQFF	TGTGCCAGCAGCCACCAGGGACTAGCGGTTTACAATGAGCAGTTCTTC
TRBV7-2	TRBJ2-7	17	TRBD2	NA	CASSLRVASGSSYEQYF	TGTGCCAGCAGCTTACGTGTGGCTAGCGGGAGCTCCTACGAGCAGTACTTC
TRBV29-1	TRBJ2-7	13	TRBD1	NA	CSAAGQGTIEQYF	TGCAGCGCCGCGGGACAGGGGACGATCGAGCAGTACTTC
TRBV4-1	TRBJ1-5	17	NA	NA	CASSQGALGSINQPQHF	TGCGCCAGCAGCCAAGGGGCGTTGGGTTCGATCAATCAGCCCCAGCATTTT
TRBV18	TRBJ2-1	14	TRBD1	NA	CASSPDRAMDEQFF	TGTGCCAGCTCACCTGACAGGGCCATGGATGAGCAGTTCTTC
TRBV11-2	TRBJ1-1	13	NA	NA	CASSSMGWTEAFF	TGTGCCAGCAGCTCCATGGGGTGGACTGAAGCTTTCTTT
TRBV19	TRBJ2-1	13	NA	NA	CASSIIGLNEQFF	TGTGCCAGTAGTATAATCGGGCTGAATGAGCAGTTCTTC
TRBV7-6	TRBJ1-4	16	TRBD1	few	CASSPSVGTGGEKLFF	TGTGCCAGCAGCCCGAGTGTGGGGACAGGGGGTGAAAAACTGTTTTTT
TRBV15	TRBJ2-3	13	NA	NA	CAISRDSDPNQYF	TGTGCCATCAGCAGAGATAGCGATCCGAACCAGTATTTT
TRBV4-1	TRBJ2-3	17	TRBD2	NA	CASSQHLAGGLTDTQYF	TGCGCCAGCAGCCAACACCTAGCGGGGGGCCTCACAGATACGCAGTATTTT
TRBV19	TRBJ1-2	14	NA	few	CASSIGSENYGYTF	TGTGCCAGTAGTATAGGGTCCGAGAATTATGGCTACACCTTC
TRBV25-1	TRBJ2-7	15	TRBD1	NA	CASSESGTGGYEQYF	TGTGCCAGCAGTGAATCTGGGACAGGGGGCTACGAGCAGTACTTC
TRBV5-4	TRBJ2-7	14	TRBD2	NA	CASSWAGTSNEQYF	TGTGCCAGCAGCTGGGCCGGGACTAGCAACGAGCAGTACTTC
TRBV2	TRBJ2-6	16	NA	NA	CASSEEGMARANVLTF	TGTGCCAGCAGTGAAGAGGGCATGGCGAGGGCCAACGTCCTGACTTTC
TRBV30	TRBJ1-5	14	NA	NA	CAWSGGQSNQPQHF	TGTGCCTGGAGTGGAGGACAGAGCAATCAGCCCCAGCATTTT
TRBV19	TRBJ1-2	13	NA	NA	CASRDIGSYGYTF	TGTGCCAGTAGGGACATTGGATCCTATGGCTACACCTTC
TRBV9	TRBJ2-2	16	TRBD2	NA	CASSALAGGLTGELFF	TGTGCCAGCAGCGCCCTAGCGGGAGGGCTCACCGGGGAGCTGTTTTTT
TRBV11-3	TRBJ2-1	13	TRBD1	NA	CASSRQGYNEQFF	TGTGCCAGCAGCCGACAGGGGTACAATGAGCAGTTCTTC
TRBV7-9	TRBJ1-2	12	NA	NA	CASTRDGGGYTF	TGTGCCAGCACCCGAGACGGGGGCGGCTACACCTTC
TRBV2	TRBJ1-6	20	TRBD1	NA	CASRISDRGWSRGHNSPLHF	TGTGCCAGCAGGATATCGGACAGGGGTTGGAGCAGAGGCCATAATTCACCCCTCCACTTT
TRBV4-2	TRBJ1-3	16	NA	NA	CASSQAVAQAGNTIYF	TGTGCCAGCAGCCAAGCAGTAGCACAGGCTGGAAACACCATATATTTT
TRBV18	TRBJ2-3	17	TRBD2	NA	CASSPIRAGGSTDTQYF	TGTGCCAGCTCACCGATCCGAGCGGGGGGTAGCACAGATACGCAGTATTTT
TRBV6-1	TRBJ1-4	14	NA	few	CASSVQRGNEKLFF	TGTGCCAGCAGTGTACAAAGGGGTAATGAAAAACTGTTTTTT
TRBV7-9	TRBJ2-4	16	TRBD1	NA	CASSLGDRGRRDIQYF	TGTGCCAGCAGCTTAGGGGACAGGGGTCGTAGGGACATTCAGTACTTC
TRBV19	TRBJ1-5	15	TRBD1	NA	CASSKQGLGNQPQHF	TGTGCCAGTAGTAAACAGGGGTTAGGCAATCAGCCCCAGCATTTT
TRBV6-5	TRBJ1-6	14	NA	NA	CASSYSADNSPLHF	TGTGCCAGCAGTTACTCCGCCGATAATTCACCCCTCCACTTT
TRBV27	TRBJ2-3	16	NA	NA	CASSSLPTDSTDTQYF	TGTGCCAGCAGTTCCCTGCCCACTGACAGCACAGATACGCAGTATTTT
TRBV7-9	TRBJ1-1	14	NA	NA	CASSLSRLNTEAFF	TGTGCCAGCAGCTTATCTAGGCTGAACACTGAAGCTTTCTTT
TRBV6-1	TRBJ1-1	14	NA	NA	CASRYTATNTEAFF	TGTGCCAGCAGGTATACAGCCACGAACACTGAAGCTTTCTTT
TRBV5-1	TRBJ2-1	16	TRBD2	NA	CASSEIPGSGGAGQFF	TGCGCCAGCAGCGAGATCCCGGGGAGCGGGGGGGCCGGGCAGTTCTTC
TRBV9	TRBJ1-3	14	NA	once	CASSSQRSGNTIYF	TGTGCCAGCAGCTCCCAGCGTAGTGGAAACACCATATATTTT
TRBV5-1	TRBJ2-1	16	TRBD1	NA	CASSPSLRTGDDEQFF	TGCGCCAGCAGCCCCTCCCTGAGGACAGGGGACGATGAGCAGTTCTTC
TRBV7-8	TRBJ2-7	14	TRBD1	NA	CASRLGQGPSEQYF	TGTGCCAGCAGACTGGGACAGGGGCCGTCCGAGCAGTACTTC
TRBV9	TRBJ2-5	16	TRBD2	NA	CASSVGVAGSQETQYF	TGTGCCAGCAGCGTAGGGGTAGCGGGGTCTCAAGAGACCCAGTACTTC
TRBV7-6	TRBJ1-1	16	NA	NA	CASSLLQGRGHSEAFF	TGTGCCAGCAGCTTACTCCAGGGGCGGGGGCACAGTGAAGCTTTCTTT
TRBV4-1	TRBJ1-1	15	NA	NA	CASSQVVPVNTEAFF	TGCGCCAGCAGCCAAGTCGTCCCCGTGAACACTGAAGCTTTCTTT
TRBV12-5	TRBJ2-1	15	TRBD2	once	CASGPGGALSGEQFF	TGTGCTAGTGGTCCCGGGGGGGCTCTCTCGGGAGAGCAGTTCTTC